The 18 T cell receptor beta chains listed next were all sequenced from one sample in a study of Graves' ophthalmopathy and Graves' hyperthyroidism. The TCR beta CDR3 regions underwent amplification from RNA transcripts. Second-round multiplex PCR followed a first-round RT-PCR using HTBI primers. MiXCR, applied by TCRdb to the multiplex PCR reads, yields one record per CDR3 protein. The data hold about 1.1 million distinct CDR3 sequences, with less than 45% observed a single time. The source material was peripheral blood or thyroid tissue (not recorded which). These TCRs come from an adult man with Graves' hyperthyroidism.

This sequence joins TRBV2 and TRBJ2-5, with 8 nucleotides matching TRBD1. The J segment lost 5 bases and the V segment lost 5 bases, leaving 19 bases of the junction unmatched. Germline V lookup: CDR1 SNHLY, CDR2 FYNNEI. This CDR3 spans 18 amino acids. The CDR3 reads CASSPLDRGVGFRETQYF. The CDR3 DNA is TGTGCCAGCAGTCCCCTAGACAGGGGAGTCGGCTTTCGGGAGACCCAGTACTTC.

In this sample, this clonotype turned up a few times. The V gene is TRBV4-3, the J gene TRBJ2-7; D tentatively reads TRBD1 or TRBD2 (5 bases each). This CDR3 contains 15 residues. Germline CDR1 is LGHNA and CDR2 is YSLEER. V was shortened by 0 bases and J by 10 bases, with 19 bases between the two germline ends. As DNA, the CDR3 is TGCGCCAGCAGCCAAGATCGTTCCGGGACGGACCCCCAGTACTTC. Translation gives CASSQDRSGTDPQYF.

The chain is built from TRBV2 and TRBJ2-2, with D perhaps TRBD2 (7 bases). Germline values: CDR1 SNHLY, CDR2 FYNNEI. The CDR3 has 17 amino acids. V lost 8 bases to trimming and J lost 3 bases, with 22 bases between them. CDR3 nucleotide sequence: TGTGCCAGCCTACAAAGTTGGGGGGGCCTCTACACCGGGGAGCTGTTTTTT. It is translated as CASLQSWGGLYTGELFF.

In this sample, this clonotype turned up once. A much larger clone lies one base from this, so it may be a read error. The chain links TRBV20-1 to TRBJ1-2, with 7 bases identical to TRBD1. The CDR3 runs to 13 residues. CDR1 and CDR2 from the germline V gene are DFQATT and SNEGSKA (reference sequence). The CDR3 loop is CSARDSKNYGHTF. In DNA form, the CDR3 reads TGCAGTGCTCGGGACAGCAAAAACTATGGCCACACCTTC.

The V and J genes are TRBV9 and TRBJ2-6, with D perhaps TRBD1 or TRBD2 (5 bases each). This CDR3 comprises 14 residues. The germline gives CDR1 SGDLS, CDR2 YYNGEE. Trimming took 5 bases from V and 3 from J, leaving 9 bases between them. CDR3 in amino acids: CASRGEFGANVLTF. The CDR3 bases are TGTGCCAGCAGGGGGGAGTTTGGGGCCAACGTCCTGACTTTC.

This clonotype has more than one count but fewer than ten. The V gene is TRBV6-1, the J gene TRBJ1-6, with D unresolved. The V and J ends lost 6 bases and 5 bases respectively, with 14 bases between them. This CDR3 is 15 amino acids long. From germline, CDR1 is MNHNS and CDR2 SASEGT. CDR3 loop: CASRIVGGHNSPLHF. CDR3 DNA: TGTGCCAGCAGGATCGTGGGAGGACATAATTCACCCCTCCACTTT.

V gene TRBV25-1 combines with J gene TRBJ1-1, with D possibly matching TRBD1 (5 bases). The CDR3 is made up of 15 amino acids. V dropped 3 bases and J dropped 1 base, with 12 bases sitting between them. Germline V CDR1 and CDR2: MGHDK, SYGVNS. The CDR3 loop is CASSETVGWNTEAFF. DNA for the CDR3: TGTGCCAGCAGTGAGACAGTGGGCTGGAACACTGAAGCTTTCTTT. The variable domain in full, with the rest retrieved from reference TRBV25-1 and TRBJ1-1, is EADIYQTPRYLVIGTGKKITLECSQTMGHDKMYWYQQDPGMELHLIHYSYGVNSTEKGDLSSESTVSRIRTEHFPLTLESARPSHTSQYLCASSETVGWNTEAFFGQGTRLTVV.

There are many counts of this clonotype. The V and J genes are TRBV5-6 and TRBJ2-5, with D tentatively TRBD1 or TRBD2 (5 bases each). The germline CDR1 and CDR2 sequences are SGHDT and YYEEEE. The CDR3 sequence is 14 residues long. V lost 2 bases to trimming and J lost 2 bases, with 10 bases between them. The CDR3 region is CASSFGTGQETQYF. The CDR3 nucleotides are TGTGCCAGCAGCTTCGGGACGGGTCAAGAGACCCAGTACTTC.

This clonotype has ten or more counts. V gene TRBV10-1 combines with J gene TRBJ2-5, with D possibly being TRBD1 (5 bases). This CDR3 has 15 residues. Trimming cost V 5 bases and J 2 bases, with 15 bases left between them. CDR1 and CDR2 (germline): WNHNN, SYGVQD (reference sequence). The CDR3 sequence is CASSRGRSIQETQYF. The CDR3 nucleotides are TGCGCCAGCAGTAGGGGCAGGTCCATACAAGAGACCCAGTACTTC.

This clonotype was counted a single time. The CDR3 nucleotides are TGTGCCAGCAGCCAGGGAGGGGGCGACCAAGAGACCCAGTACTTC. Amino acid sequence: CASSQGGGDQETQYF. The chain carries TRBV7-9 and TRBJ2-5; D is perhaps TRBD1 or TRBD2 (7 bases each). Germline V gives CDR1 SEHNR, CDR2 FQNEAQ (reference sequence). Trimming cost V 5 bases and J 0 bases, with 13 bases left between them. The CDR3 is 15 amino acids. Combining the CDR3 with reference TRBV7-9 and TRBJ2-5 gives the whole variable domain DTGVSQNPRHKITKRGQNVTFRCDPISEHNRLYWYRQTLGQGPEFLTYFQNEAQLEKSRLLSDRFSAERPKGSFSTLEIQRTEQGDSAMYLCASSQGGGDQETQYFGPGTRLLVL.

This clonotype was observed a handful of times. V usage is TRBV7-6 and J usage is TRBJ1-3; D ambiguous. This CDR3 contains 13 residues. In germline, CDR1 is SGHVS, CDR2 FNYEAQ. V lost 4 bases, J lost 4 bases, and 8 bases lay in between. CDR3 protein: CASSSRVGNTIYF. The CDR3 coding sequence is TGTGCCAGCAGCTCCCGGGTCGGAAACACCATATATTTT.

V and J are TRBV30 and TRBJ1-5, with D perhaps matching TRBD1 (5 bases). Between the trimmed V and J ends, which lost 6 bases and 0 bases, there was a span of 9 bases. The germline CDR1 and CDR2 sequences are GTSNPN and SVGIG (reference sequence). The CDR3 spans 13 residues. The CDR3 DNA follows: TGTGCCTGCGGACAACATAGCAATCAGCCCCAGCATTTT. This sequence encodes CACGQHSNQPQHF.

The chain carries TRBV7-9 and TRBJ1-1; TRBD1 aligns across 8 bases. The length of the CDR3 is 16 residues. V shed 5 bases and J 1 base; nucleotides not matched to a gene: 9. Germline lookup yields CDR1 SEHNR and CDR2 FQNEAQ (reference sequence). CDR3 sequence (DNA): TGTGCCAGCAGCACAGGGACAGGTTACGGGAACACTGAAGCTTTCTTT. Protein sequence: CASSTGTGYGNTEAFF.

This clonotype has just a few counts. Just one base apart from a much larger clone, this may be a read error. The chain is built from TRBV7-2 and TRBJ1-3; D is uncertain. The germline CDR1 and CDR2 sequences are SGHTA and FQGNSA. This CDR3 comprises 14 residues. V lost 1 base and J 7 bases, leaving 11 bases between the germline ends. CDR3: CASSLGAQRNTIYF. CDR3 sequence (DNA): TGTGCCAGCAGCTTAGGGGCCCAACGGAACACCATATATTTT.

There are many counts of this clonotype. The chain employs TRBV7-2 and TRBJ1-5; no reliable D call. CDR1 is SGHTA and CDR2 is FQGNSA in the germline V gene. V was shortened by 1 base and J by 4 bases, with 8 bases between the two germline ends. This CDR3 has 14 amino acids. In DNA, the CDR3 is TGTGCCAGCAGCTTAGACGCAGAGAATCAGCCCCAGCATTTT. Translated: CASSLDAENQPQHF.

This clonotype was seen many times. The chain links TRBV2 to TRBJ2-5, with TRBD2 matching 8 bases. V trimming: 7 bases; J trimming: 5 bases; junction bases outside the gene matches: 6. The CDR3 spans 13 residues. Germline V gene lookup returns CDR1 SNHLY and CDR2 FYNNEI. CDR3 region: CASMTGGLETQYF. Here the CDR3 DNA reads TGTGCCAGCATGACGGGGGGGCTCGAGACCCAGTACTTC.

This clonotype was counted many times. The chain is built from TRBV19 and TRBJ2-7; D remains unclear. This CDR3 is 15 amino acids long. The germline V and J ends were trimmed by 5 bases and 6 bases, with 20 bases remaining between them. Germline CDR1 is LNHDA and CDR2 is SQIVND (reference sequence). CDR3 protein: CASSPSATGLAEQYF. In DNA form, the CDR3 reads TGTGCCAGTAGTCCCAGCGCGACGGGCCTCGCCGAGCAGTACTTC.

CDR3 bases: TGCGCCAGCAGCCAAGATTCAGGACAGCCCTCACCCCTCCACTTT. Translation gives CASSQDSGQPSPLHF. This chain joins TRBV4-3 and TRBJ1-6; the D gene is possibly TRBD1 (6 bases). V was trimmed by 0 bases and J by 10 bases, leaving 13 bases between them. The CDR3 covers 15 residues. Germline V gene sequence: CDR1 LGHNA, CDR2 YSLEER.